The rows below give T cell receptor beta chains drawn from one sample of a study of T cell changes during pregnancy in multiple sclerosis. Some clones are missing from TCRdb's copy, which holds only in-frame ones; the method was immunoSEQ multiplex PCR. The table includes fewer than 70,000 clones, almost 95% detected once. The specimen comprised CD8+ T cells from peripheral blood mononuclear cells, sampled in the third trimester of pregnancy. Receptor source: a female donor in good health, enrolled as a control in a pregnancy study. CDR3s include the opening cysteine and the closing phenylalanine or tryptophan. The D gene is left open where the match is weak. Size tells how often a clone was seen (once, few, many) or the class of an expanded clone, and some rows leave it out.

TRBD2	TRBV29-1	once	TRBJ2-1	CSGRLAGERSYNEQFF	TGCAGCGGTCGACTAGCGGGGGAGCGCTCCTACAATGAGCAGTTCTTC
-	TRBV29-1	-	TRBJ1-2	CSVEVWGGDYGYTF	TGCAGCGTTGAAGTGTGGGGGGGGGACTATGGCTACACCTTC
-	TRBV4-3	-	TRBJ1-5	CASSQDRGSPPQHF	TGCGCCAGCAGCCAAGATCGGGGGAGTCCGCCCCAGCATTTT
-	TRBV6-5	-	TRBJ2-7	CASSYSDGNYEQYF	TGTGCCAGCAGTTACTCGGACGGGAACTACGAGCAGTACTTC
-	TRBV9	-	TRBJ2-3	CASSARHGTSTDTQYF	TGTGCCAGCAGCGCGCGGCATGGGACTAGCACAGATACGCAGTATTTT
-	TRBV4-3	-	TRBJ2-1	CASSQYSGGDEQFF	TGCGCCAGCAGCCAATACTCCGGGGGAGATGAGCAGTTCTTC
-	TRBV4-1	-	TRBJ1-5	CASSPPESAGQPQHF	TGCGCCAGCAGCCCCCCTGAGTCAGCAGGTCAGCCCCAGCATTTT
-	TRBV7-9	-	TRBJ2-5	CASSSNNRGTQETQYF	TGTGCCAGCAGCTCAAACAACCGGGGAACCCAAGAGACCCAGTACTTC
TRBD1	TRBV27	-	TRBJ2-3	CASGQVGDTQYF	TGTGCCAGCGGACAGGTGGGAGATACGCAGTATTTT
-	TRBV5-1	-	TRBJ2-3	CASGEDSPSTDTQYF	TGCGCCAGCGGCGAGGACAGTCCTAGCACAGATACGCAGTATTTT
TRBD1	TRBV19	-	TRBJ2-7	CASSIGIRGSGTGGYEQYF	TGTGCCAGTAGTATAGGAATAAGGGGGTCGGGGACAGGAGGTTACGAGCAGTACTTC
-	TRBV7-2	-	TRBJ2-2	CASSLLHTGELFF	TGTGCCAGCAGCCTTCTACACACCGGGGAGCTGTTTTTT
-	TRBV30	-	TRBJ1-1	CAWSVGVGEAFF	TGTGCCTGGAGTGTAGGGGTCGGTGAAGCTTTCTTT
-	TRBV5-1	-	TRBJ2-7	CASRLRDIQYEQYF	TGCGCCAGCAGACTTAGGGACATTCAATACGAGCAGTACTTC
-	TRBV30	-	TRBJ2-7	CAWTPPAAVYYEQYF	TGTGCCTGGACCCCCCCCGCGGCAGTATACTACGAGCAGTACTTC
-	TRBV7-2	-	TRBJ1-5	CASSEVPGPQHF	TGTGCCAGCAGCGAGGTGCCGGGACCCCAGCATTTT
-	TRBV4-1	-	TRBJ2-3	CASSQDPGATGYF	TGCGCCAGCAGCCAAGATCCCGGGGCGACAGGGTATTTT
TRBD1	TRBV7-9	-	TRBJ2-1	CASSLAPQGATNNEQFF	TGTGCCAGCAGCTTAGCGCCCCAGGGGGCCACTAACAATGAGCAGTTCTTC
TRBD2	TRBV4-3	-	TRBJ2-7	CASSQLAGSSYEQYF	TGCGCCAGCAGCCAATTAGCGGGAAGCTCCTACGAGCAGTACTTC
-	TRBV11-1	-	TRBJ1-4	CASSFSATNEKLFF	TGTGCCAGCAGCTTCAGTGCAACTAATGAAAAACTGTTTTTT